The entry that follows covers one T cell receptor (beta chain) sequence. This specimen belongs to a study of response to subunit inactivated influenza vaccine. One entry per CDR3 protein results from TCRdb running MiXCR on the RT-PCR reads. The profile shows roughly 570,000 distinct CDR3 sequences, 10% to 15% of them singletons. Material: PBMCs from blood, obtained 40 to 50 days after vaccination. The TCR was taken from a man in his fifties who received an inactivated influenza vaccine.

Written as DNA, the CDR3 is TGTGCCAGCAGCCAAGGGCTCAGTGAGCAGTTCTTC. Its translation: CASSQGLSEQFF. The chain employs TRBV3-1 and TRBJ2-1; D gene uncertain. Per the germline V gene, CDR1 is LGHDT and CDR2 is YNNKEL (reference sequence). Trimming pared 1 base from V and 9 bases from J, leaving 7 bases between. There are 12 residues in the CDR3.